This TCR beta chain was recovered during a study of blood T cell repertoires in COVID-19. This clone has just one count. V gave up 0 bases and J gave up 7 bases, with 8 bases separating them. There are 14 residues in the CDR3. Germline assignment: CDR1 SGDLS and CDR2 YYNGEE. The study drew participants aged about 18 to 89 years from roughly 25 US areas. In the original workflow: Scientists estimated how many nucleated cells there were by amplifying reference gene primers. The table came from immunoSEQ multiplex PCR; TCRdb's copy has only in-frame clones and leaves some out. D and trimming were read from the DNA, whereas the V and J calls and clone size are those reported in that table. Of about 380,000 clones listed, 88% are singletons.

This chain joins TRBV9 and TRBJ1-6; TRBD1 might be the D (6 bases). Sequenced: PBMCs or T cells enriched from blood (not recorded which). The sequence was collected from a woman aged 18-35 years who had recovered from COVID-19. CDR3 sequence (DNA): TGTGCCAGCAGCGTAGGGACAGAGAATTCACCCCTCCACTTT. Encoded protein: CASSVGTENSPLHF.